The TCR beta chain under discussion was sequenced for a study of T cell repertoires in cytomegalovirus infection. The overall study: It was the public TCR beta signatures that indicated both CMV infection and matching HLA type.

With 0 bases removed from V and 4 bases from J, the gap between germline ends came to 6 bases. The CDR3 extends over 13 amino acids. The germline V gene has CDR1 LGHNA and CDR2 YNFKEQ. This clonotype was seen at least ten times. The target antigen is unknown. General study findings and limits: CMV-specific TCR beta clonotypes restricted by HLA-C dominated the ex vivo response. The cumulative frequency of public TCR beta families distinguished individuals who carried CMV together with the relevant HLA.

TCRdb re-called the reads with MiXCR, one entry per CDR3 protein. The sample holds 230,000 or so distinct CDR3 sequences, about 17% seen once. This chain joins TRBV4-2 and TRBJ1-1, with D unclear. The sequencing sample was made of CD8+ T cells from PBMCs. The receptor was isolated from a human donor in good health (CMV status not recorded). Some clones in this sample may be carry-over from other donors' samples. The CDR3 reads CASSQDFGTEAFF. The DNA of the CDR3 is TGTGCCAGCAGCCAAGATTTCGGCACTGAAGCTTTCTTT.